Described below is a single T cell receptor beta chain sequence and its context. Its specificity is unknown. Only in-frame clones appear in the TCRdb table, and some are missing; sequencing was by immunoSEQ multiplex PCR. The repertoire holds roughly 120,000 clones, with roughly 87% as singletons. The sample is drawn from a study of cytomegalovirus exposure and HLA in healthy donors. The overall study: The same platform was used for the 90 to 150 validation repertoires and the roughly 600 first-cohort repertoires, a later analysis reported.

CDR1 and CDR2 from the germline V gene are MDHEN and SYDVKM. Losses at the gene ends were 10 bases for V and 5 bases for J; bases not matched to a gene: 7. This CDR3 is built from 12 residues. The study's findings and limits: Most sequenced TCRs were rare (though some public TCRs occurred in many donors). The investigators catalogued 164 TCR beta chains as cytomegalovirus-associated.

These donors were members of the roughly 120-subject validation cohort, a group separate from the approximately 670-subject first cohort. This TCR was sampled from a woman aged 18-29 years in good health and CMV-seronegative. The sequenced sample was PBMCs. The chain is built from TRBV28 and TRBJ2-7, with 8 nucleotides matching TRBD2. This CDR3 reads CATTTGGNEQYF. CDR3 DNA sequence: TGTGCCACCACGACGGGGGGGAACGAGCAGTACTTC.